A selection of T cell receptor beta chains follows, all from one sample in a study of T cell responses to AZD1222 COVID-19 vaccine. Libraries were prepared by immunoSEQ multiplex PCR; TCRdb keeps only in-frame clonotypes and omits some of them. The table includes more than 65,000 clones, 78% detected once. The specimen comprised peripheral blood, sampled on day 0 of AZD1222 vaccination. The origin of the receptors is an adult in good health. Each CDR3 is given with its conserved first and last residue. A D gene is named only where the DNA matches it firmly. Size tells how often a clone was seen (once, few, many) or the class of an expanded clone, and some rows leave it out.

cdr3_length	d_call	v_call	j_call	clone_size	cdr3_aa	cdr3_nt
14	NA	TRBV27	TRBJ2-3	NA	CASSSAGVADTQYF	TGTGCCAGCAGTTCCGCTGGGGTCGCAGATACGCAGTATTTT
14	NA	TRBV3-1/TRBV3-2	TRBJ2-1	NA	CASSQWRAQGEQFF	TGTGCCAGCAGCCAGTGGAGGGCCCAGGGTGAGCAGTTCTTC
19	TRBD2	TRBV7-9	TRBJ2-3	NA	CASSRHLPGLYFERDTQYF	TGTGCCAGCAGCCGACACCTGCCGGGACTATACTTTGAGAGGGATACGCAGTATTTT
14	NA	TRBV12-5	TRBJ1-1	few	CASGAGRDNTEAFF	TGTGCTAGTGGTGCGGGACGAGATAACACTGAAGCTTTCTTT
13	NA	TRBV29-1	TRBJ2-7	NA	CSVDSGGGYEQYF	TGCAGCGTTGACTCAGGGGGGGGGTACGAGCAGTACTTC
14	NA	TRBV7-9	TRBJ1-4	many	CASSLTTEGEKLFF	TGTGCCAGCAGCTTAACGACAGAGGGGGAAAAACTGTTTTTT
16	TRBD1	TRBV28	TRBJ2-3	NA	CASSSQGELGTDTQYF	TGTGCCAGCAGTTCCCAGGGGGAATTAGGGACAGATACGCAGTATTTT
16	NA	TRBV5-1	TRBJ2-1	few	CASSLEGLLSLNEQFF	TGCGCCAGCAGCTTGGAGGGACTTCTGTCACTCAATGAGCAGTTCTTC
13	NA	TRBV2	TRBJ1-5	NA	CASSGTGTQPQHF	TGTGCCAGCAGTGGAACCGGGACTCAGCCCCAGCATTTT
14	NA	TRBV27	TRBJ1-5	NA	CASSPTGWNQPQHF	TGTGCCAGCAGTCCGACAGGCTGGAATCAGCCCCAGCATTTT
14	NA	TRBV7-8	TRBJ2-1	NA	CASNAGTPSIEQFF	TGTGCCAGCAACGCCGGGACCCCCTCGATCGAGCAGTTCTTC
15	TRBD1	TRBV10-3	TRBJ2-3	NA	CAISKGQGASDTQYF	TGTGCCATCAGCAAAGGACAGGGGGCCTCAGATACGCAGTATTTT
16	NA	TRBV5-6	TRBJ2-1	few	CASSLAGTSSYNEQFF	TGTGCCAGCAGCTTGGCCGGCACTTCCTCCTACAATGAGCAGTTCTTC
15	NA	TRBV7-2	TRBJ2-7	NA	CASSLVADERDEQYF	TGTGCCAGCAGCTTAGTGGCAGATGAAAGGGACGAGCAGTACTTC
14	TRBD2	TRBV6-5	TRBJ2-7	NA	CASSSAPGGGEQYF	TGTGCCAGCAGTTCCGCCCCGGGAGGGGGTGAGCAGTACTTC
14	NA	TRBV6-2/TRBV6-3	TRBJ2-1	NA	CASSSNGRSNEQFF	TGTGCCAGCAGTTCGAACGGGAGATCTAATGAGCAGTTCTTC
14	NA	TRBV5-1	TRBJ1-4	NA	CASSSGGSSEKLFF	TGCGCCAGCAGCTCGGGGGGAAGTAGTGAAAAACTGTTTTTT
15	TRBD1	TRBV18	TRBJ2-7	many	CASSTTGQGAYEQYF	TGTGCCAGCTCAACAACAGGACAGGGGGCCTACGAGCAGTACTTC
14	NA	TRBV18	TRBJ1-4	NA	CASSPNRADEKLFF	TGTGCCAGCTCACCAAACAGGGCCGATGAAAAACTGTTTTTT
13	NA	TRBV3-1/TRBV3-2	TRBJ2-1	NA	CASSPGGGRKQFF	TGTGCCAGCAGCCCAGGAGGGGGCAGGAAGCAGTTCTTC
13	NA	TRBV5-5	TRBJ1-6	NA	CASSSGSNSPLHF	TGTGCCAGCAGCTCAGGATCCAATTCACCCCTCCACTTT
15	TRBD1	TRBV6-5	TRBJ2-7	NA	CASSYTTGDGYEQYF	TGTGCCAGCAGTTACACGACAGGGGACGGGTACGAGCAGTACTTC
14	NA	TRBV28	TRBJ1-4	NA	CASSSQGTNEKLFF	TGTGCCAGCAGTTCGCAGGGCACTAATGAAAAACTGTTTTTT
15	TRBD2	TRBV7-2	TRBJ2-1	NA	CASRQGLAGGNEQFF	TGTGCCAGCAGACAGGGACTAGCGGGGGGGAATGAGCAGTTCTTC
15	TRBD1	TRBV7-2	TRBJ1-2	NA	CASSQGQGLTYGYTF	TGTGCCAGCAGCCAGGGACAGGGGCTAACCTATGGCTACACCTTC
15	NA	TRBV15	TRBJ1-5	NA	CATSTFIGSNQPQHF	TGTGCCACCAGCACTTTCATTGGTAGCAATCAGCCCCAGCATTTT